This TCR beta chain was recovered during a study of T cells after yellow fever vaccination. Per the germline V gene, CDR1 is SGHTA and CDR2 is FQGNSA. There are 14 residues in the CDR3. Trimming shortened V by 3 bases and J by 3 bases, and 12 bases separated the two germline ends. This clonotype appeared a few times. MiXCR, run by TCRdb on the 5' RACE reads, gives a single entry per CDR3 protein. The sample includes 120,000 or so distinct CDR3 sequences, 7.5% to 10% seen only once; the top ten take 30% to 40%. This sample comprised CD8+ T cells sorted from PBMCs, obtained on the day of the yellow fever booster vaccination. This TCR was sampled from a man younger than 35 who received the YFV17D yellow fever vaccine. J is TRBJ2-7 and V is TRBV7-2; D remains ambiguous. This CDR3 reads CASSFAPLGYEQYF. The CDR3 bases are TGTGCCAGCAGCTTCGCCCCGCTGGGCTACGAGCAGTACTTC.